This T cell receptor (beta chain) was sequenced during a study of TIL therapy for anti-PD-1-resistant metastatic lung cancer. Time point reported: pre-treatment sample, taken before nivolumab and TIL therapy. V was cut by 6 bases and J by 2 bases, with 16 bases left in between. The CDR3 is made up of 15 amino acids. Germline V gene data show CDR1 as LGHNA and CDR2 as YNFKEQ. The immunoSEQ assay was v3. Here immunoSEQ multiplex PCR was the method, and the copy in TCRdb shows in-frame clones only, minus some. The data contain about 60,000 clones, about nine tenths of them singletons. The sequence was collected from a person aged 30 to 80 with non-small cell lung cancer. This sample comprised blood, obtained at baseline. The rearrangement links TRBV4-2 to TRBJ1-2, with D possibly matching TRBD1 (5 bases). CDR3 DNA: TGTGCCAGCAGTCCGTGGGACCTAAACAACTATGGCTACACCTTC. Translated, it gives CASSPWDLNNYGYTF.